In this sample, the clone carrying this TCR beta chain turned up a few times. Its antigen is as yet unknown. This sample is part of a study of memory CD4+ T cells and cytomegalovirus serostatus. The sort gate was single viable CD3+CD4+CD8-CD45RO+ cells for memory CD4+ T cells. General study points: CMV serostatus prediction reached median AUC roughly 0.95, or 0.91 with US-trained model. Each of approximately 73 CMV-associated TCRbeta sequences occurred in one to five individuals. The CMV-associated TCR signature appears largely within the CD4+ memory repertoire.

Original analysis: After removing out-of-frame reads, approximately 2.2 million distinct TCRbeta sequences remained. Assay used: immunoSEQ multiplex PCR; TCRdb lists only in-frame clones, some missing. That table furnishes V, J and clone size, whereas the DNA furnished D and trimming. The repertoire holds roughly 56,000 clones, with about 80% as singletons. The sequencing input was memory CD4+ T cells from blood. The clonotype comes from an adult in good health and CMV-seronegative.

In DNA, the CDR3 is TGTGCTAGTGGTTTGGTACCCGGAGACAGGGCTACGTCCTATGGCTACACCTTC. It encodes CASGLVPGDRATSYGYTF. The chain couples TRBV12-5 to TRBJ1-2; the match to TRBD1 covers 7 bases. The trim removed 0 bases at V and 4 bases at J, leaving 14 bases unmatched. The CDR3 loop spans 18 amino acids. CDR1 is LGHNT, CDR2 FRNRAP, per germline.